This entry describes one T cell receptor (beta chain). Its antigen is as yet unknown. This specimen belongs to a study of vaccination effects on CD4 cells after COVID-19. Sequencing was preceded by expansion of antigen-specific CD4+ T cells with viral peptide pools in the ViraFEST assay. The culture ran for about 11 days, and then CD4+ T cells were isolated. Each person got two doses of an mRNA SARS-CoV-2 vaccine, BNT162b2 or mRNA-1273. A few million PBMC were seeded per well and grown in the presence of approximately 9.5 IU/ml IL-2 and around 10 ug/ml peptides. At days 3 and 7, half of the medium was exchanged for IL-2 medium. CDR1 is SEHNR, CDR2 FQNEAQ, per germline (reference sequence). V shed 7 bases, J shed 1 base, and the junction held 2 bases outside the gene matches. The CDR3 sequence is 14 residues long. Assay used: immunoSEQ multiplex PCR; TCRdb lists only in-frame clones, some missing. This sample has 80,000 to 95,000 clones, with roughly 73% found just once.

The chain has TRBV7-9 and TRBJ2-3; 10 bases are shared with TRBD2. Sequences were derived from CD4+ T cells from PBMCs cultured with HCoV-OC43 spike peptides, sampled after COVID-19 vaccination. Subset denoted: HCoV-OC43 spike overlapping peptide pool stimulation. This receptor was taken from a human donor who received a COVID-19 vaccine. For the CDR3, the DNA is TGTGCCAGCACCCTAGCGGGGGGCACAGATACGCAGTATTTT. This encodes CASTLAGGTDTQYF. Variable domain in full (rest from reference TRBV7-9 and TRBJ2-3): DTGVSQNPRHKITKRGQNVTFRCDPISEHNRLYWYRQTLGQGPEFLTYFQNEAQLEKSRLLSDRFSAERPKGSFSTLEIQRTEQGDSAMYLCASTLAGGTDTQYFGPGTRLTVL.